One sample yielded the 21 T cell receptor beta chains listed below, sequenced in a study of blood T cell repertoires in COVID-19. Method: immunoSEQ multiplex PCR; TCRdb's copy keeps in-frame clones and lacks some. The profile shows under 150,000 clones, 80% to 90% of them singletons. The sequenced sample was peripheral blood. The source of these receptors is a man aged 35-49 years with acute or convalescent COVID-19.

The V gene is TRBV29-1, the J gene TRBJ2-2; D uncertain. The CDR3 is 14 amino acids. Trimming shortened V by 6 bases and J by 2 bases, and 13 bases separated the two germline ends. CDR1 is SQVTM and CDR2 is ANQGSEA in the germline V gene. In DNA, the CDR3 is TGCAGCGTCGAGACTCTCCATAACACCGGGGAGCTGTTTTTT. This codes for CSVETLHNTGELFF.

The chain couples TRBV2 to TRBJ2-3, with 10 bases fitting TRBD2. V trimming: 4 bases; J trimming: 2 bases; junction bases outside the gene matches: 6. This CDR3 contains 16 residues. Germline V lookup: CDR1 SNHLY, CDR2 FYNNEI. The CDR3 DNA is TGTGCCAGCAGTGGGACTAGCGGAGATTACACAGATACGCAGTATTTT. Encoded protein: CASSGTSGDYTDTQYF.

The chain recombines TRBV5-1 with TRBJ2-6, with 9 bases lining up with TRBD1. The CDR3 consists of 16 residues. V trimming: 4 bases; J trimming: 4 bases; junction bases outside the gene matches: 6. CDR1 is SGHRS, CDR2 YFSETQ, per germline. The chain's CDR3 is CASSGGQGPGANVLTF. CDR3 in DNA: TGCGCCAGCAGCGGGGGACAGGGACCCGGGGCCAACGTCCTGACTTTC.

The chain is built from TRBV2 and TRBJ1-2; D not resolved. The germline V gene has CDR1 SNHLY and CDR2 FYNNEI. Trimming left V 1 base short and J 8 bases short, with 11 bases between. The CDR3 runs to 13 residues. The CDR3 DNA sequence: TGTGCCAGCAGTGAAGAGGACTGGGAAGGCTACACCTTC. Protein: CASSEEDWEGYTF.

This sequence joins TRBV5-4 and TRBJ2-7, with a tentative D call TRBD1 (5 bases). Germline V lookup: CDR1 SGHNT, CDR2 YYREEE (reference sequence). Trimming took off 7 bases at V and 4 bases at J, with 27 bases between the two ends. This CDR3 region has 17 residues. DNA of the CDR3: TGTGCCAGCGGATACTCATTGACAGAGGAAGCCGATTACGAGCAGTACTTC. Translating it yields CASGYSLTEEADYEQYF.

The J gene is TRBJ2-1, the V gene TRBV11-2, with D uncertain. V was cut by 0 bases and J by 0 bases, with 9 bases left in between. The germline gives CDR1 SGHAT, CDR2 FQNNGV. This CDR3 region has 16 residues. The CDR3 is CASSLDRESSYNEQFF. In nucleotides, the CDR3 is TGTGCCAGCAGCTTAGATCGAGAGTCCTCCTACAATGAGCAGTTCTTC. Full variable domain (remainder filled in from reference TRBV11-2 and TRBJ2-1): EAGVAQSPRYKIIEKRQSVAFWCNPISGHATLYWYQQILGQGPKLLIQFQNNGVVDDSQLPKDRFSAERLKGVDSTLKIQPAKLEDSAVYLCASSLDRESSYNEQFFGPGTRLTVL.

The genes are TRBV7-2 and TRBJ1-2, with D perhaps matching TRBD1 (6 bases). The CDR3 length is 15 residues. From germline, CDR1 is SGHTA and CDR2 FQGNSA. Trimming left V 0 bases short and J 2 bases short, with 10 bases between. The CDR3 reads CASSLAGAFNYGYTF. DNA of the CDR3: TGTGCCAGCAGCTTAGCGGGGGCCTTCAACTATGGCTACACCTTC.

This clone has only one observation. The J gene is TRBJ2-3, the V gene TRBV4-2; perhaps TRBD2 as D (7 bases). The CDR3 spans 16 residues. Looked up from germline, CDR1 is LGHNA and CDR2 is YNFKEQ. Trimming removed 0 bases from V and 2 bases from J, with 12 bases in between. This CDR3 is CASSQEGGGFTDTQYF. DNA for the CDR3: TGTGCCAGCAGCCAAGAAGGGGGGGGGTTCACAGATACGCAGTATTTT.

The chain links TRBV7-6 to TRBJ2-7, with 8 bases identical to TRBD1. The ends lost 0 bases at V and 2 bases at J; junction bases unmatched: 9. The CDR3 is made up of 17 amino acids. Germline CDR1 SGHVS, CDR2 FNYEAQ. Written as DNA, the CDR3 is TGTGCCAGCAGCTTAGCCCCGACACTGACAGGGGCCTACGAGCAGTACTTC. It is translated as CASSLAPTLTGAYEQYF. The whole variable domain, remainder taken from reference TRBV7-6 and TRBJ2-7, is GAGVSQSPRYKVTKRGQDVALRCDPISGHVSLYWYRQALGQGPEFLTYFNYEAQQDKSGLPNDRFSAERPEGSISTLTIQRTEQRDSAMYRCASSLAPTLTGAYEQYFGPGTRLTVT.

Here the CDR3 reads CASSYSRGSEQFF. The CDR3 coding sequence is TGTGCCAGCAGTTACTCGAGGGGGTCTGAGCAGTTCTTC. This sequence joins TRBV6-2 or TRBV6-3 and TRBJ2-1; TRBD1 is a possible D gene (6 bases). CDR1 is MNHEY, CDR2 SVGEGT, per germline. V was cut by 0 bases and J by 9 bases, with 9 bases left in between. The CDR3 spans 13 residues.

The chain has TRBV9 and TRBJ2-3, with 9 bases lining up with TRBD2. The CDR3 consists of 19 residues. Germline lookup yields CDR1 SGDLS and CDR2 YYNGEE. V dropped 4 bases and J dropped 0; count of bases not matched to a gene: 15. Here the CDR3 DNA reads TGTGCCAGCAGCTCCCCGAGGGGCGGGGGGGCCCCTAGCACAGATACGCAGTATTTT. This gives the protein CASSSPRGGGAPSTDTQYF.

The CDR3, as DNA: TGCAGTGCTAGTGTGACGACCGGGTTCACTGAAGCTTTCTTT. Protein product: CSASVTTGFTEAFF. The rearrangement uses TRBV20-1 and TRBJ1-1, with D hard to call. Per germline, CDR1 DFQATT and CDR2 SNEGSKA (reference sequence). The CDR3 totals 14 residues. V was pared by 3 bases and J by 4 bases, with 15 bases between.

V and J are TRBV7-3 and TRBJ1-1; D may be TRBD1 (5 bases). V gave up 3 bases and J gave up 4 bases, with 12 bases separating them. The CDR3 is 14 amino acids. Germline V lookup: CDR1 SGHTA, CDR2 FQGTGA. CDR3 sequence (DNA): TGTGCCAGCAGCTTGGGAGGGGCGGCCACTGAAGCTTTCTTT. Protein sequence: CASSLGGAATEAFF.

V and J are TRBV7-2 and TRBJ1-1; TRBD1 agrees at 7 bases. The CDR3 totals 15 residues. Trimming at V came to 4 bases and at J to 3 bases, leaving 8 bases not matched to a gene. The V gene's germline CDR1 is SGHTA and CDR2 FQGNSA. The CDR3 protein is CASSSTGTVYTEAFF. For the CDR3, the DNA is TGTGCCAGCAGCTCCACCGGGACAGTCTACACTGAAGCTTTCTTT.

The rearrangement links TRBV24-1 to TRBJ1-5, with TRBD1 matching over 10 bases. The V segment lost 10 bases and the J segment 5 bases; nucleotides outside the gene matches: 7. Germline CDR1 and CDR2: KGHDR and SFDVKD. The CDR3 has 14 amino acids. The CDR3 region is CATGDRGGDQPQHF. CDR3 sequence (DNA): TGTGCCACTGGGGACAGGGGAGGAGATCAGCCCCAGCATTTT.

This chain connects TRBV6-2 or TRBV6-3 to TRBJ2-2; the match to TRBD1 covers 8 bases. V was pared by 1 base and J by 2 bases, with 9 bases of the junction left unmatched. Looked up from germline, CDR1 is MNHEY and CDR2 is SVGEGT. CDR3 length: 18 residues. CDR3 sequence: CASSYFRTGGANTGELFF. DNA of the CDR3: TGTGCCAGCAGTTACTTCAGAACAGGGGGAGCTAACACCGGGGAGCTGTTTTTT.

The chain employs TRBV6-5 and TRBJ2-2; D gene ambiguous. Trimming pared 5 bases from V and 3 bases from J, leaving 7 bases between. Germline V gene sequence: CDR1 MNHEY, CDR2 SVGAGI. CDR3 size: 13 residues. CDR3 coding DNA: TGTGCCAGCAGTCGACAAGACACCGGGGAGCTGTTTTTT. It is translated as CASSRQDTGELFF.

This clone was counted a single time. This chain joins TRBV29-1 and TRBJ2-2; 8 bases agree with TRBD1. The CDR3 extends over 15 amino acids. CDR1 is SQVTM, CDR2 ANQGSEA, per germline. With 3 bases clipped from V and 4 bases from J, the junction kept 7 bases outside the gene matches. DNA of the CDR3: TGCAGCGTTGAGGGTACAGGGGGGAGCACCGGGGAGCTGTTTTTT. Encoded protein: CSVEGTGGSTGELFF.

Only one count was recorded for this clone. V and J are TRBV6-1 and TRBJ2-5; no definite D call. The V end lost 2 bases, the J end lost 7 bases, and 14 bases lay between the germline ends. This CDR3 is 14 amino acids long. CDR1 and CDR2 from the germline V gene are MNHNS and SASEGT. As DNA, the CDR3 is TGTGCCAGCAGTGAAACCCTAAAAACCGGGACCCAGTACTTC. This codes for CASSETLKTGTQYF.

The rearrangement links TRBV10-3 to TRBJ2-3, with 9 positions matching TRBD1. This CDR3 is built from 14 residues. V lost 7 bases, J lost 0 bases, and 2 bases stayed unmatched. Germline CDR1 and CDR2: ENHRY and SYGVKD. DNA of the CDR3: TGTGCCATCACCGGACAGGGGAGCACAGATACGCAGTATTTT. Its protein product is CAITGQGSTDTQYF.

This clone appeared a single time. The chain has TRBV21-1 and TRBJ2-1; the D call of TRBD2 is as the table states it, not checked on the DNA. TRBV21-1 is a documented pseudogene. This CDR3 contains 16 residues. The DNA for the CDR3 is TGTGCCAGCACCGGGAGGGGGAGGAGTGTGGACGGTGAGCAGTTCTTC. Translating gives CASTGRGRSVDGEQFF.